This T cell receptor (beta chain) was found in a study of T cell responses to AZD1222 COVID-19 vaccine. Study overall: Second-dose schedules of about 4 or about 12 weeks were combined. Study results and caveats: Along spike, vaccine-associated CD4 TCRs were found throughout, with dominance at 160-218 and 743-854. The reported proportion of spike-specific TCRs targeting unmutated variant regions was nearly half.

Of note for this clone: What it binds is unknown.

The table came from immunoSEQ multiplex PCR; TCRdb's copy has only in-frame clones and leaves some out. Of about 99,000 clones in the sample, 90% to 95% were seen once. The CDR3 has 15 residues. V was clipped by 5 bases and J by 1 base; unmatched bases: 5. The germline V gene encodes CDR1 MNHEY and CDR2 SVGAGI. Material: peripheral blood, obtained on day 0 of AZD1222 vaccination. The chain has TRBV6-5 and TRBJ2-3; 8 bases align to TRBD1. The sequence was collected from an adult in good health. The CDR3 loop reads CASSQTGEGTDTQYF. The CDR3, as DNA: TGTGCCAGCAGTCAGACAGGGGAGGGCACAGATACGCAGTATTTT.